The 26 T cell receptor beta chains below come from one sample, sequenced in a study of blood T cell repertoires in COVID-19. Method: immunoSEQ multiplex PCR; TCRdb's copy keeps in-frame clones and lacks some. The sample consists of roughly 200,000 clones, less than 80% of them appearing once. The sequenced sample was peripheral blood. These receptors all come from a man in his forties or fifties who had recovered from COVID-19.

This chain links TRBV2 with TRBJ2-2, with 11 bases matching TRBD2. The CDR3 runs 15 residues. Germline lookup yields CDR1 SNHLY and CDR2 FYNNEI. Trimming cost V 6 bases and J 2 bases; bases outside gene matches: 2. CDR3 amino acids: CASRLAGVNTGELFF. CDR3 DNA: TGTGCCAGCAGACTAGCGGGAGTCAACACCGGGGAGCTGTTTTTT.

J is TRBJ2-7 and V is TRBV27, with TRBD1 as a possible D gene (5 bases). The CDR3 has 13 amino acids. Trimming stripped 8 bases from V and 2 bases from J, with 13 bases between. CDR1 and CDR2 (germline): MNHEY, SMNVEV (reference sequence). CDR3 sequence reads: CASRQLLTYEQYF. Here the CDR3 DNA reads TGTGCCAGCCGACAGCTCCTAACCTACGAGCAGTACTTC.

The CDR3 bases are TGTGCTAGTGGTTTGCGGATCGGGACAGGGGGGTGGAACACTGAAGCTTTCTTT. This codes for CASGLRIGTGGWNTEAFF. The chain links TRBV12-5 to TRBJ1-1, with TRBD1 matching over 11 bases. Germline assignment: CDR1 LGHNT and CDR2 FRNRAP. V trimming: 2 bases; J trimming: 1 base; junction bases outside the gene matches: 9. The CDR3 is 18 amino acids.

There are a few counts of this clone. V usage is TRBV6-2 or TRBV6-3 and J usage is TRBJ2-7; maybe TRBD1 (6 bases). Germline CDR1 is MNHEY and CDR2 is SVGEGT. Trimming took off 2 bases at V and 4 bases at J, with 12 bases between the two ends. This CDR3 has 14 amino acids. CDR3 amino acids: CASSYTGTPYEQYF. CDR3 bases: TGTGCCAGCAGTTACACTGGGACACCATACGAGCAGTACTTC.

The J gene is TRBJ1-2, the V gene TRBV27, with D maybe TRBD1 (5 bases). The CDR3 loop spans 16 amino acids. CDR1 and CDR2 (germline): MNHEY, SMNVEV (reference sequence). V lost 3 bases and J lost 0, with 14 bases in between. Here the CDR3 reads CASSLKVDMTNYGYTF. In DNA, the CDR3 is TGTGCCAGCAGTTTGAAAGTGGACATGACTAACTATGGCTACACCTTC.

The chain uses TRBV9 and TRBJ2-3, with D perhaps TRBD2 (5 bases). Trimming left V 0 bases short and J 3 bases short, with 8 bases between. The germline V gene has CDR1 SGDLS and CDR2 YYNGEE. The CDR3 runs to 14 residues. In nucleotides, the CDR3 is TGTGCCAGCAGCGTAGAGGTAGCGACAGATACGCAGTATTTT. Translated, it gives CASSVEVATDTQYF. Based on the CDR3 plus reference TRBV9 and TRBJ2-3, the full variable domain is DSGVTQTPKHLITATGQRVTLRCSPRSGDLSVYWYQQSLDQGLQFLIQYYNGEERAKGNILERFSAQQFPDLHSELNLSSLELGDSALYFCASSVEVATDTQYFGPGTRLTVL.

The rearrangement joins TRBV11-3 to TRBJ2-2; 7 nucleotides line up with TRBD2. The CDR3 has 17 amino acids. The J segment lost 3 bases and the V segment lost 1 base, leaving 8 bases of the junction unmatched. Germline V CDR1 and CDR2: SGHNT, YENEEA. The CDR3 DNA is TGTGCCAGCAGCTTAGTTCGGACGGGAGGTGACACCGGGGAGCTGTTTTTT. This gives the protein CASSLVRTGGDTGELFF.

This chain joins TRBV5-1 and TRBJ1-4; TRBD1 is a possible D gene (6 bases). Germline CDR1 SGHRS, CDR2 YFSETQ. There are 20 residues in the CDR3. The V and J ends lost 4 bases and 3 bases respectively, with 28 bases between them. The CDR3 sequence: CASSRGQSMAWYLANEKLFF. The CDR3 DNA reads TGCGCCAGCAGCCGAGGACAGTCGATGGCCTGGTACTTAGCTAATGAAAAACTGTTTTTT.

This chain joins TRBV28 and TRBJ2-7, with 12 bases aligning to TRBD2. The CDR3 loop spans 15 amino acids. Germline assignment: CDR1 MDHEN and CDR2 SYDVKM. V lost 5 bases, J lost 3 bases, and 5 bases stayed unmatched. CDR3: CASSLLAGGVYEQYF. The DNA of the CDR3 is TGTGCCAGCAGTCTTCTAGCGGGAGGGGTCTACGAGCAGTACTTC.

This clone has a handful of counts. The chain carries TRBV18 and TRBJ1-1, with D hard to call. Germline V gene lookup returns CDR1 KGHSH and CDR2 LQKENI. The CDR3 contains 13 residues. The germline V and J ends were trimmed by 4 bases and 3 bases, with 9 bases remaining between them. The CDR3 DNA reads TGTGCCAGCTCACGGTCCCGGGACACTGAAGCTTTCTTT. Residues: CASSRSRDTEAFF.

V and J are TRBV6-6 and TRBJ2-1, with 8 bases matching TRBD2. The CDR3 is 15 residues long. J lost 3 bases, V lost 2 bases, and 3 bases had no gene match. Germline CDR1 reads MNHNY; CDR2 reads SVGAGI (reference sequence). DNA of the CDR3: TGTGCCAGCAGTTACAGGCTAGCGGGCTACAATGAGCAGTTCTTC. Protein: CASSYRLAGYNEQFF.

This sequence joins TRBV7-9 and TRBJ2-5, with 14 bases that match TRBD2. The CDR3 runs 17 residues. V shed 1 base, J shed 5 bases, and the junction held 6 bases outside the gene matches. The germline gives CDR1 SEHNR, CDR2 FQNEAQ (reference sequence). CDR3 nucleotides: TGTGCCAGCAGCTTAGGACTAGCGGGAGGGCCGAGGGAGACCCAGTACTTC. Its translation: CASSLGLAGGPRETQYF.

V is TRBV30 and J is TRBJ2-1; 11 bases match TRBD2. V dropped 2 bases and J dropped 4; count of bases not matched to a gene: 7. The CDR3 is made up of 16 amino acids. CDR1 is GTSNPN and CDR2 is SVGIG in the germline V gene (reference sequence). The CDR3 protein is CAWSSVTSGSYNEQFF. CDR3 DNA sequence: TGTGCCTGGAGTAGCGTCACTAGCGGGAGTTACAATGAGCAGTTCTTC.

The CDR3 protein is CASSFSGSGIGELFF. DNA of the CDR3: TGTGCCAGCAGTTTCTCGGGTAGCGGGATCGGGGAGCTGTTTTTT. The gene calls are TRBV27 and TRBJ2-2, with 8 bases that match TRBD2. The CDR3 is 15 residues long. Trimming removed 3 bases from V and 7 bases from J; junction bases left unmatched: 7. Germline CDR1 reads MNHEY; CDR2 reads SMNVEV (reference sequence).

This clone was seen repeatedly, ten times or more. The chain couples TRBV7-2 to TRBJ1-2; no definite D call. V lost 6 bases, J lost 8 bases, and 22 bases lay in between. The CDR3 contains 15 residues. Germline V gene data show CDR1 as SGHTA and CDR2 as FQGNSA. The CDR3: CASRLGWEFRAGYTF. The CDR3 DNA reads TGTGCCAGCAGGTTGGGGTGGGAGTTCCGGGCCGGCTACACCTTC.

The chain uses TRBV27 and TRBJ1-2; 7 bases match TRBD1. J gave up 4 bases and V 5 bases, and 7 bases lay outside the gene matches. The CDR3 extends over 14 amino acids. Germline V gene lookup returns CDR1 MNHEY and CDR2 SMNVEV (reference sequence). The CDR3 nucleotides read TGTGCCAGCAGTCCTCGTCCAGGGGGCTATGGCTACACCTTC. Amino acids: CASSPRPGGYGYTF.

The CDR3 loop reads CATSRSSGSLYSNQPQHF. As DNA, the CDR3 is TGTGCCACCAGTCGATCCTCGGGTTCCTTGTATAGCAATCAGCCCCAGCATTTT. This chain links TRBV24-1 with TRBJ1-5, with D uncertain. Germline V gives CDR1 KGHDR, CDR2 SFDVKD. Deletions cut 6 bases from V and 0 bases from J, with 20 bases between. CDR3 length equals 18 residues.

This clone appeared a few times. The genes are TRBV18 and TRBJ2-5; tentatively, D is TRBD2 (5 bases). Trimming removed 0 bases at V and 1 base at J, with 6 bases between. Germline loops: CDR1 KGHSH, CDR2 LQKENI. This CDR3 has 14 amino acids. For the CDR3, the DNA is TGTGCCAGCTCACCACCGGGGAGCCAAGAGACCCAGTACTTC. Protein product: CASSPPGSQETQYF.

V gene TRBV7-9 combines with J gene TRBJ2-7; 11 positions agree with TRBD1. CDR3 length equals 13 residues. From germline, CDR1 is SEHNR and CDR2 FQNEAQ (reference sequence). V lost 6 bases to trimming and J lost 6 bases; unmatched junction nucleotides: 4. The CDR3, as DNA: TGTGCCAGCAGGGGGACAGGGGGATCCGAGCAGTACTTC. Translation gives CASRGTGGSEQYF.

This clone was detected only once. This chain links TRBV6-5 with TRBJ1-4; no firm D call. CDR1 is MNHEY and CDR2 is SVGAGI in the germline V gene. The CDR3 sequence is 14 residues long. V was clipped by 7 bases and J by 0 bases, with 9 bases between them. In nucleotides, the CDR3 is TGTGCCAGCAAATTGTCCACAACTAATGAAAAACTGTTTTTT. Translation gives CASKLSTTNEKLFF.

This sequence joins TRBV11-3 and TRBJ2-7, with 10 nucleotides matching TRBD1. The V and J ends lost 8 bases and 4 bases, in that order; junction bases with no gene match: 8. This CDR3 has 14 residues. Germline V gives CDR1 SGHNT, CDR2 YENEEA. CDR3 amino acids: CASSTGTGVYEQYF. The CDR3 nucleotides are TGTGCCAGCTCTACCGGGACAGGGGTTTACGAGCAGTACTTC. Drawing the rest from reference TRBV11-3 and TRBJ2-7, the complete variable domain is EAGVVQSPRYKIIEKKQPVAFWCNPISGHNTLYWYLQNLGQGPELLIRYENEEAVDDSQLPKDRFSAERLKGVDSTLKIQPAELGDSAVYLCASSTGTGVYEQYFGPGTRLTVT.

This sequence joins TRBV21-1 and TRBJ2-6; TRBD2, as called in the table, went unchecked against the DNA. TRBV21-1 is described as a pseudogene. CDR3 size: 18 residues. In nucleotides, the CDR3 is TGTGCCAGCAGCAACTTCATGAGGAAAGACTCTGGGGCCAACGTCCTGACTTTC. This gives the protein CASSNFMRKDSGANVLTF.

J is TRBJ2-2 and V is TRBV18; no firm D call. V was shortened by 2 bases and J by 4 bases, with 14 bases between the two germline ends. The germline CDR1 and CDR2 sequences are KGHSH and LQKENI. CDR3 length equals 16 residues. CDR3 DNA: TGTGCCAGCTCACCATTTCAGGAATCAAGCACCGGGGAGCTGTTTTTT. This encodes CASSPFQESSTGELFF. The full variable domain, in which reference TRBV18 and TRBJ2-2 provide the parts outside the CDR3, is NAGVMQNPRHLVRRRGQEARLRCSPMKGHSHVYWYRQLPEEGLKFMVYLQKENIIDESGMPKERFSAEFPKEGPSILRIQQVVRGDSAAYFCASSPFQESSTGELFFGEGSRLTVL.

This sequence joins TRBV5-1 and TRBJ2-5; a possible D gene is TRBD2 (6 bases). Germline assignment: CDR1 SGHRS and CDR2 YFSETQ. This CDR3 region has 14 residues. V gave up 0 bases and J gave up 3 bases, with 9 bases separating them. In DNA, the CDR3 is TGCGCCAGCAGCTTGGCCGGGGGAGAAGAGACCCAGTACTTC. Translating gives CASSLAGGEETQYF.

The chain employs TRBV9 and TRBJ1-1; 7 bases align to TRBD1. Germline CDR1 SGDLS, CDR2 YYNGEE. Losses at the gene ends were 2 bases for V and 5 bases for J; bases not matched to a gene: 6. This CDR3 is built from 14 residues. CDR3 loop: CASSVTGSGTEAFF. Here the CDR3 DNA reads TGTGCCAGCAGCGTGACAGGGTCGGGGACTGAAGCTTTCTTT.

The chain carries TRBV19 and TRBJ2-3, with D perhaps TRBD2 (5 bases). Trimming removed 7 bases at V and 3 bases at J, with 11 bases between. Germline lookup yields CDR1 LNHDA and CDR2 SQIVND (reference sequence). This CDR3 has 13 residues. The CDR3 bases are TGTGCCAGTACTCAGCCGGGGACAGATACGCAGTATTTT. Protein product: CASTQPGTDTQYF. Combining the CDR3 with reference TRBV19 and TRBJ2-3 gives the whole variable domain DGGITQSPKYLFRKEGQNVTLSCEQNLNHDAMYWYRQDPGQGLRLIYYSQIVNDFQKGDIAEGYSVSREKKESFPLTVTSAQKNPTAFYLCASTQPGTDTQYFGPGTRLTVL.